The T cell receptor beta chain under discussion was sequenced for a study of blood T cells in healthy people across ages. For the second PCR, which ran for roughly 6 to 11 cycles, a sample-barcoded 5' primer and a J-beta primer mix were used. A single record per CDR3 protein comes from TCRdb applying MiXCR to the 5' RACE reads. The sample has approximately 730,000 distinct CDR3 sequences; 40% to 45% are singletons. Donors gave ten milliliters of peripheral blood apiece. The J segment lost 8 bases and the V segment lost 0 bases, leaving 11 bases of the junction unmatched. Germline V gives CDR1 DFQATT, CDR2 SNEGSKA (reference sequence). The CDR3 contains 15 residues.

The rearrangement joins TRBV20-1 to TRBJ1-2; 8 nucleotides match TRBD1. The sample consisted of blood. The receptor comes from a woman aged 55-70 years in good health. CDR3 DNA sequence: TGCAGTGCTAGAGATCTAACAGGGGGAAGAATAGGCTACACCTTC. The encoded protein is CSARDLTGGRIGYTF.